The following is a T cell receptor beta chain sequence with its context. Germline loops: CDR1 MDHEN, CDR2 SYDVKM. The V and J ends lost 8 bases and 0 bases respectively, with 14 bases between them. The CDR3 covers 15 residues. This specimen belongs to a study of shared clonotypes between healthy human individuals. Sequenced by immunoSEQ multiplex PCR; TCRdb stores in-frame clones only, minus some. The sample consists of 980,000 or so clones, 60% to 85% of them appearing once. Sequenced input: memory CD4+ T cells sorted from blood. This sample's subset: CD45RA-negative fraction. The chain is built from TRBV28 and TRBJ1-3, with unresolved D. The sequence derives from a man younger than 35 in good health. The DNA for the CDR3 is TGTGCCAGCGGATTGACACCGAGCTCTGGAAACACCATATATTTT. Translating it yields CASGLTPSSGNTIYF.